These T cell receptor beta chains were read from a single sample in a study of T-cell reconstitution after alpha-beta-depleted transplantation in children. From the PCR reads, TCRdb called clonotypes with MiXCR, one entry per CDR3 protein. The top ten hold more than 4.5% of the sample, which has about 250,000 distinct CDR3 sequences, roughly a quarter seen once. Sequenced material: PBMCs, mostly from graft donor cells, taken 360 days after TCRalphabeta/CD19-depleted stem cell transplant. These receptors were taken from a female patient between 2 and 15 years old who had a stem cell transplant for congenital amegakaryocytic thrombocytopenia, so the T cells may come from the graft donor. Each CDR3 is given with its conserved first and last residue. D genes are given only for firm matches. Expanded clones are given a class, and other clones once, few, many or no size at all.

abundance	d_gene	v_gene	j_gene	CDR3nt	CDR3aa
few	.	TRBV30	TRBJ1-1	TGTGCCTGGAGTCCAAACAGGATGGCCACTGAAGCTTTCTTT	CAWSPNRMATEAFF
.	TRBD1	TRBV12-3/TRBV12-4	TRBJ2-2	TGTGCCAGCAGACCCGGCGGACAGGGGGCATACGGGGAGCTGTTTTTT	CASRPGGQGAYGELFF
.	TRBD2	TRBV5-1	TRBJ2-1	TGCGCCAGCAGCCGCCTAGCGGACTCCTACAATGAGCAGTTCTTC	CASSRLADSYNEQFF
.	.	TRBV7-2	TRBJ2-7	TGTGCCAGCAGCCAACGGGCCTCTGATGGGCAGTACTTC	CASSQRASDGQYF
many	.	TRBV24-1	TRBJ2-5	TGTGCCACCAGTGGCAGTAATAGGGGCGAAGAGACCCAGTACTTC	CATSGSNRGEETQYF
few	TRBD2	TRBV20-1	TRBJ2-7	TGCAGTGCTACTTCTACGGGACTAGCCCAACCGAGGGAGCAGTACTTC	CSATSTGLAQPREQYF
few	TRBD1	TRBV7-3	TRBJ2-1	TGTGCCAGCAGCTCTCCCGTCGGGACAGAACTCTACAATGAGCAGTTCTTC	CASSSPVGTELYNEQFF
.	.	TRBV29-1	TRBJ2-3	TGCAGCGTTGATGGGACGGGACTCACAGATACGCAGTATTTT	CSVDGTGLTDTQYF
few	.	TRBV7-9	TRBJ1-2	TGTGCCAGCAGCTTATCGACAGCGCGGCGGGGCTACACCTTC	CASSLSTARRGYTF
.	TRBD1	TRBV5-1	TRBJ1-1	TGCGCCAGCAGCCGGTGGGACAGGGGAAATACTGAAGCTTTCTTT	CASSRWDRGNTEAFF
.	TRBD1	TRBV28	TRBJ2-7	TGTGCCAGCAATAAACCGGGACAGGTTTCCTACGAGCAGTACTTC	CASNKPGQVSYEQYF
few	TRBD2	TRBV5-5	TRBJ2-1	TGTGCCAGCAGCCCCCGGACTAGCGGGCTACAACCGAGGGAGTTCTTC	CASSPRTSGLQPREFF
few	TRBD1	TRBV24-1	TRBJ2-5	TGTGCCACCAGTGATCCAGGGACAGCCGTGGAGACCCAGTACTTC	CATSDPGTAVETQYF
.	TRBD2	TRBV2	TRBJ2-3	TGTGCCAGCATTGAAGAATTCTGGTCTAGCGGTATCACAGATACGCAGTATTTT	CASIEEFWSSGITDTQYF
many	.	TRBV12-3/TRBV12-4	TRBJ2-7	TGTGCCAGCAGTTTTCCGGCCATCTCCTACGAGCAGTACTTC	CASSFPAISYEQYF
.	TRBD1	TRBV20-1	TRBJ2-5	TGCAGTGCTGCCGGGACAGGGCAATGGGTGGCCCAGTACTTC	CSAAGTGQWVAQYF
few	.	TRBV6-2/TRBV6-3	TRBJ1-2	TGTGCCAGCAGTTTCTTCCCAACAGGGTTGTATGGCTACACCTTC	CASSFFPTGLYGYTF
.	.	TRBV28	TRBJ2-7	TGTGCCAGCAGCCTGATAGGCGGGGGCAGCGCCTACGAGCAGTACTTC	CASSLIGGGSAYEQYF
.	TRBD1	TRBV10-3	TRBJ2-7	TGTGCCACCTCCATTCGGGACAGATCCTACGAGCAGTACTTC	CATSIRDRSYEQYF
few	TRBD1	TRBV5-4	TRBJ2-5	TGTGCCAGCAGCTCACAGGGGGCGGGGGAGACCCAGTACTTC	CASSSQGAGETQYF
few	.	TRBV4-3	TRBJ2-1	TGCGCCAGCAGCCAAAGTAGTGCGAATGAGCAGTTCTTC	CASSQSSANEQFF
.	.	TRBV29-1	TRBJ2-1	TGCAGCGTATCTTGGAGGAGGGTCTACAATGAGCAGTTCTTC	CSVSWRRVYNEQFF
.	TRBD1	TRBV12-3/TRBV12-4	TRBJ1-4	TGTGGCAGCAGACGAAGGGGGCTAAATGAAAAACTGTTTTTT	CGSRRRGLNEKLFF
.	.	TRBV30	TRBJ2-5	TGTGCCTGGAGCCGGGACCAAGAGACCCAGTACTTC	CAWSRDQETQYF
.	.	TRBV5-1	TRBJ2-5	TGCGCCAGCAGCTCAATCCCCGGGAGCGGGGAGACCCAGTACTTC	CASSSIPGSGETQYF
.	.	TRBV12-3/TRBV12-4	TRBJ1-1	TGTGCCAGCAGTTTAGGATCCCGCGACGGTCGAGCTTTCTTT	CASSLGSRDGRAFF
few	.	TRBV6-2/TRBV6-3	TRBJ2-7	TGTGCCAGTACTAGAACTCGGCACTACTCCTACGAGCAGTACTTC	CASTRTRHYSYEQYF
.	TRBD1	TRBV2	TRBJ1-5	TGTGCCAGCAGCCACAGGGGGCTAGATTTTATTAGCAATCAGCCCCAGCATTTT	CASSHRGLDFISNQPQHF
.	.	TRBV12-3/TRBV12-4	TRBJ2-7	TGTGCCAGCAGTCCTGACACGGGGGTCTACGAGCAGTACTTC	CASSPDTGVYEQYF
.	.	TRBV20-1	TRBJ2-5	TGCAGTGCTCACCGGGCGGAGACCCAGTACTTC	CSAHRAETQYF
many	.	TRBV7-2	TRBJ1-6	TGTGCCAGCAGCCCAACAGCTTCACCCCTCCACTTT	CASSPTASPLHF
.	TRBD2	TRBV7-2	TRBJ2-7	TGTGCCAGCAGCTTACAGTGGGCTAGCGGGGCTTACGAGCAGTACTTC	CASSLQWASGAYEQYF
.	TRBD2	TRBV28	TRBJ2-1	TGTGCCAGCAGTTTAGTAGCTAGCGGGATGGGGAATGAGCAGTTCTTC	CASSLVASGMGNEQFF
.	TRBD2	TRBV5-1	TRBJ2-1	TGCGCCAGCAGCCGAAGGACTAGCGTGGAGGTATACAATGAGCAGTTCTTC	CASSRRTSVEVYNEQFF
.	.	TRBV4-1	TRBJ1-1	TGCGCCAGCAGCCAAGACGCGGCAGTGGAACCTGAAGCTTTCTTT	CASSQDAAVEPEAFF
.	.	TRBV6-1	TRBJ2-7	TGTGCCAGCAGTCCGGAAATAATGAGCGAGCAGTACTTC	CASSPEIMSEQYF
.	TRBD1	TRBV12-5	TRBJ2-2	TGTGCTAGTGGCCGCCTAGGGGGCTTCTCCGGGGAGCTGTTTTTT	CASGRLGGFSGELFF
.	TRBD1	TRBV28	TRBJ2-5	TGTGCCAGCAGTTTAAACAGGGGGGACATGATGGCCCAGTACTTC	CASSLNRGDMMAQYF
.	.	TRBV6-2/TRBV6-3	TRBJ2-7	TGTGCCAGCAGTCCCCCCTCAGGGACCACCTACGAGCAGTACTTC	CASSPPSGTTYEQYF
.	.	TRBV7-2	TRBJ1-6	TGTGCCAGCAGCTTAGTTACACAGAGGTATTCACCCCTCCACTTT	CASSLVTQRYSPLHF
.	.	TRBV2	TRBJ2-3	TGTGCCAGCAGTGAAGGCATGCGCACAGATACGCAGTATTTT	CASSEGMRTDTQYF
few	TRBD2	TRBV12-3/TRBV12-4	TRBJ2-1	TGTGCCAGCAGTTCGACGCGGGCTAGCGGGAGCCTTTCCAATGAGCAGTTCTTC	CASSSTRASGSLSNEQFF